Sequencing of this TCR beta chain was carried out in a study of regulatory T cells in long-lasting Graves disease. Study-wide points: Persistent patients had a count of shared public clonotypes (approximately 3,000) that exceeded that of new patients (about 930).

Time point specified: newly diagnosed GD, antithyroid drugs for less than 3 months. PBMC RNA served as the TCR library source. The CDR3 runs 15 residues. With V trimmed by 2 bases and J by 7 bases, 6 bases remained unmatched. CDR1 and CDR2 (germline): SEHNR, FQNEAQ (reference sequence). With regard to this clonotype: Its antigen is unidentified.

For TCR beta, libraries came from iRepertoire HTBI primers and Arm-PCR of CDR3 regions. One entry per CDR3 protein, called by TCRdb with MiXCR from the multiplex PCR reads. This table holds about 380,000 distinct CDR3 sequences, around 16% found once. The clonotype originates from a female donor with Graves disease. The starting material was peripheral blood mononuclear cells (PBMCs), obtained at new diagnosis, from a patient treated with antithyroid drugs. J is TRBJ1-5 and V is TRBV7-9, with 9 bases matching TRBD1. In DNA form, the CDR3 reads TGTGCCAGCAGCTTATCCGGGACAGGGAACCAGCCCCAGCATTTT. Protein product: CASSLSGTGNQPQHF. Full variable domain (remainder filled in from reference TRBV7-9 and TRBJ1-5): DTGVSQNPRHKITKRGQNVTFRCDPISEHNRLYWYRQTLGQGPEFLTYFQNEAQLEKSRLLSDRFSAERPKGSFSTLEIQRTEQGDSAMYLCASSLSGTGNQPQHFGDGTRLSIL.